A selection of T cell receptor beta chains follows, all from one sample in a study of T-cell memory formation after mild COVID-19. One entry per CDR3 protein, called by TCRdb with MiXCR from the 5' RACE reads. The sample has about 400,000 distinct CDR3 sequences; 20% to 25% are singletons. Sequenced input: PBMCs or a T cell subset sorted from them (not recorded which). The receptor set was obtained from an adult woman who had mild COVID-19 (a few samples of this study predate the infection). Cell type and time point are not known. The conserved cysteine and the conserved F or W are not part of the CDR3 here. Each record gives: V gene, J gene, CDR3 protein.

>TRBV6-2/TRBV6-3|TRBJ2-7
ASMMGYEQY
>TRBV7-2|TRBJ2-7
ASSLQLAAGGDEQY
>TRBV29-1|TRBJ2-5
SVEDAGMVETQY
>TRBV5-1|TRBJ2-1
ASSFRDIYNEQF
>TRBV6-5|TRBJ2-7
ASSKGQDYYEQY
>TRBV5-4|TRBJ2-5
ASSSGTGVIETQY
>TRBV19|TRBJ2-3
ASTPGLRTDTQY
>TRBV29-1|TRBJ2-5
SVTPTGEQETQY
>TRBV6-5|TRBJ1-2
ASRGPGKVTDGYT
>TRBV3-1|TRBJ2-7
ASSQGVRGYEQY
>TRBV11-1|TRBJ2-2
ASTLGTGELF
>TRBV4-1|TRBJ1-2
ASSLTGRQDKLNYGYT
>TRBV4-1|TRBJ2-5
ASSQEGPSETQY
>TRBV5-1|TRBJ2-7
ASSYEGLAYYEQY
>TRBV7-6|TRBJ1-5
ASSLEGYAPYNQPQH
>TRBV15|TRBJ1-6
ATSVGQGGNSPLH
>TRBV18|TRBJ2-7
ASSSKTVAPSYEQY
>TRBV5-1|TRBJ2-1
ASSMTSGGVREQF
>TRBV27|TRBJ2-3
ASSLNRADTQY
>TRBV5-5|TRBJ2-7
ASSWGVAYEQY
>TRBV6-6|TRBJ2-5
ASSHGTKVQETQY
>TRBV12-3/TRBV12-4|TRBJ1-1
ASRVAGWNEAF
>TRBV6-5|TRBJ2-1
ASSYSGGTRNEQF
>TRBV18|TRBJ1-1
ASLGGRNTEAF
>TRBV14|TRBJ2-3
ASSKFPTDTQY
>TRBV7-9|TRBJ1-2
ASSLVPDYNYGYT
>TRBV7-9|TRBJ2-1
ASSPPPGTEQF
>TRBV6-5|TRBJ2-7
ASSLVTGLGPYEQY
>TRBV6-6|TRBJ1-1
ASSSLLRGGAF
>TRBV7-6|TRBJ1-5
ASSLKGGSNQPQH
>TRBV18|TRBJ1-1
ASSPGQVGSTEAF
>TRBV5-6|TRBJ2-1
ASSLGTNEQF
>TRBV24-1|TRBJ2-2
ATSVGPGRRNTGELF
>TRBV10-3|TRBJ1-5
AIREGKGQPQH
>TRBV15|TRBJ2-3
ATSTAGGGDTQY
>TRBV7-9|TRBJ2-1
ASSSAGYEQF
>TRBV20-1|TRBJ2-1
SASDYWDRANEQF
>TRBV13|TRBJ2-1
ASSLASTSISEQF
>TRBV7-6|TRBJ1-1
ASSSPGQGAGAF
>TRBV5-5|TRBJ1-2
ASSLEARVPGYT
>TRBV6-6|TRBJ2-7
ASSYPGTGAEQY
>TRBV4-1|TRBJ1-1
ASSRRRDNTEAF
>TRBV12-3/TRBV12-4|TRBJ2-3
ASSSTGMGTDTQY
>TRBV4-1|TRBJ1-4
ASSQAGTGSEKLF
>TRBV6-1|TRBJ1-3
ASSGAIRAGNSGNTIY
>TRBV20-1|TRBJ2-3
SARDEMRFSTDTQY
>TRBV7-2|TRBJ2-1
ASSGEGLAGNEQF
>TRBV12-3/TRBV12-4|TRBJ2-6
ASSLLGAHNVLT
>TRBV5-1|TRBJ1-5
ASSPGQSSNQPQH
>TRBV4-3|TRBJ2-2
ASSQDFVSATGELF